This TCR beta chain was identified during a study of T cells in localized non-small cell lung cancer. The data were produced by immunoSEQ multiplex PCR, yet TCRdb's version contains in-frame clones alone and is incomplete. The sample consists of around 35,000 clones, 90% to 95% of them appearing once. This clone was detected only once. Its antigen remains unknown. From germline, CDR1 is ENHRY and CDR2 SYGVKD. CDR3 length: 16 amino acids. V shed 2 bases and J shed 0 bases, with 12 bases lying between them. Notes on the study in general: Multi-region tumor sequencing was not done, so intratumor heterogeneity could not be excluded. Adjacent uninvolved lung had the highest clonality, suggesting focused antigen responses. Appearing in adjacent lung were a median about 50 of the top 100 tumor clones.

The sequence came from a female donor of 60 years or more with stage I lung adenocarcinoma. The sample in question was peripheral blood, obtained before any cancer treatment. The chain recombines TRBV10-3 with TRBJ2-3; no reliable D call. The CDR3 loop reads CAISEPSGGSTDTQYF. Here the CDR3 DNA reads TGTGCCATCAGTGAGCCATCGGGTGGGAGCACAGATACGCAGTATTTT.